These 10 T cell receptor beta chains share one sample of origin, sequenced in a study of cytotoxic CD8 clonotypes in ibrutinib-treated CLL. Clones were read by immunoSEQ multiplex PCR, and TCRdb kept only the in-frame ones, dropping some. In the table there are about 120,000 clones, approximately 56% of which are singletons. The material sequenced was PBMCs, taken after 24 months of ibrutinib treatment. These receptors originate from a human donor with chronic lymphocytic leukemia.

This clone was recorded a few times. The chain recombines TRBV9 with TRBJ2-2; D is undetermined. V was pared by 0 bases and J by 8 bases, with 8 bases between. CDR3 length: 13 residues. Germline V gene sequence: CDR1 SGDLS, CDR2 YYNGEE. The CDR3 DNA follows: TGTGCCAGCAGCGTAGCTACGGAGGGGGAGCTGTTTTTT. Translating gives CASSVATEGELFF.

The gene calls are TRBV7-2 and TRBJ2-3, with D tentatively TRBD2 (6 bases). This CDR3 region has 15 residues. Trimming pared 0 bases from V and 6 bases from J, leaving 13 bases between. Germline CDR1 reads SGHTA; CDR2 reads FQGNSA. CDR3 sequence (DNA): TGTGCCAGCAGCTTAGCGGGAGTAGCGGCGGATACGCAGTATTTT. It is translated as CASSLAGVAADTQYF.

This chain links TRBV25-1 with TRBJ1-4, with no clear D. The CDR3 has 15 residues. V was pared by 1 base and J by 0 bases, with 6 bases between. Germline V gene data show CDR1 as MGHDK and CDR2 as SYGVNS. DNA for the CDR3: TGTGCCAGCAGTGAATCGTCAGCAACTAATGAAAAACTGTTTTTT. Encoded protein: CASSESSATNEKLFF.

This clone has just one count. The chain carries TRBV5-1 and TRBJ2-1, with no clear D. V was trimmed by 0 bases and J by 8 bases, leaving 3 bases between them. Germline CDR1 reads SGHRS; CDR2 reads YFSETQ. The CDR3 loop spans 11 amino acids. DNA of the CDR3: TGCGCCAGCAGCTTGGAGCATGAGCAGTTCTTC. Translated, it gives CASSLEHEQFF.

This sequence joins TRBV5-1 and TRBJ2-1; tentative D call: TRBD2 (5 bases). Germline V lookup: CDR1 SGHRS, CDR2 YFSETQ. The CDR3 is 15 amino acids. Trimming stripped 0 bases from V and 2 bases from J, with 9 bases between. CDR3 sequence: CASSLGTATYNEQFF. The CDR3 coding sequence is TGCGCCAGCAGCTTGGGGACTGCTACCTACAATGAGCAGTTCTTC.

This chain joins TRBV9 and TRBJ1-5; maybe TRBD1 (6 bases). Trimming shortened V by 3 bases and J by 3 bases, and 10 bases separated the two germline ends. CDR1 is SGDLS and CDR2 is YYNGEE in the germline V gene. The CDR3 runs to 14 residues. CDR3 loop: CASSADSNNQPQHF. The CDR3 nucleotides read TGTGCCAGCAGCGCGGACAGCAACAATCAGCCCCAGCATTTT.

The chain couples TRBV6-6 to TRBJ2-3, with 7 bases that match TRBD1. The V gene end was trimmed by 6 bases and the J gene end by 0 bases; junction bases not matched to a gene: 6. Per germline, CDR1 MNHNY and CDR2 SVGAGI (reference sequence). This CDR3 contains 15 residues. The CDR3: CASSRDRDSTDTQYF. The CDR3 DNA follows: TGTGCCAGCAGCCGAGACAGGGACAGCACAGATACGCAGTATTTT.

The CDR3, as DNA: TGTGCCAGCAGCGTAGCTATTAGCGGGGGATACGAGCAGTACTTC. Encoded protein: CASSVAISGGYEQYF. This sequence joins TRBV9 and TRBJ2-7; 9 bases match TRBD2. This CDR3 region has 15 residues. V was pared by 0 bases and J by 4 bases, with 5 bases of the junction left unmatched. Germline loops: CDR1 SGDLS, CDR2 YYNGEE.

The genes are TRBV30 and TRBJ1-3; 8 positions match TRBD1. V trimming: 3 bases; J trimming: 2 bases; junction bases outside the gene matches: 6. This CDR3 has 15 amino acids. The germline V gene has CDR1 GTSNPN and CDR2 SVGIG (reference sequence). The CDR3 DNA reads as TGTGCCTGGAGGGACAGGGAAAGGGCTGGAAACACCATATATTTT. This encodes CAWRDRERAGNTIYF.

This clone came up a few times. This chain links TRBV9 with TRBJ2-1; TRBD2 matches at 11 bases. CDR3 length equals 16 residues. V was pared by 4 bases and J by 2 bases, with 5 bases of the junction left unmatched. Germline CDR1 SGDLS, CDR2 YYNGEE. This CDR3 is CASSPLAGGPYNEQFF. In DNA form, the CDR3 reads TGTGCCAGCAGCCCATTAGCGGGGGGGCCCTACAATGAGCAGTTCTTC.